These 4 T cell receptor beta chains originate from one sample sequenced in a study of patients and donors after allogeneic stem cell transplantation. MiXCR, run by TCRdb on the RT-PCR reads, gives a single entry per CDR3 protein. The sample consists of about a million distinct CDR3 sequences, approximately 19% of them appearing once. Sample: blood, either unsorted or a sorted T cell fraction (not recorded which). The receptors derive from a human donor who was either an allogeneic HSCT recipient or a stem cell or donor lymphocyte infusion donor (not recorded which). It is not recorded whose cells these are; they may come from a transplant donor.

This clonotype was observed a handful of times. CDR3 protein: CATSTPGTGSSYEQYF. The CDR3 DNA reads as TGTGCCACCAGCACCCCAGGGACAGGGTCTTCCTACGAGCAGTACTTC. This chain connects TRBV15 to TRBJ2-7, with TRBD1 matching 9 bases. This CDR3 has 16 amino acids. Losses at the gene ends were 4 bases for V and 1 base for J; bases not matched to a gene: 8. The germline V gene has CDR1 LNHNV and CDR2 YYDKDF (reference sequence).

The genes are TRBV7-9 and TRBJ2-4; D perhaps matches TRBD1 (5 bases). The germline V gene has CDR1 SEHNR and CDR2 FQNEAQ (reference sequence). This CDR3 has 16 amino acids. V was cut by 2 bases and J by 1 base, with 12 bases left in between. The CDR3 sequence is CASSLQQGLAKNIQYF. Here the CDR3 DNA reads TGTGCCAGCAGCTTACAGCAGGGTCTTGCCAAAAACATTCAGTACTTC.

J is TRBJ2-7 and V is TRBV30; D remains ambiguous. Per germline, CDR1 GTSNPN and CDR2 SVGIG (reference sequence). The CDR3 length is 12 residues. V was clipped by 2 bases and J by 5 bases, with 10 bases between them. Here the CDR3 DNA reads TGTGCCTGGAGTCTGGCTATAAACGAGCAGTACTTC. Translation gives CAWSLAINEQYF.

This clonotype was counted a few times. This chain joins TRBV3-1 and TRBJ2-3; D is perhaps TRBD1 (6 bases). The CDR3 runs to 17 residues. Trimming took 0 bases from V and 5 from J, leaving 18 bases between them. The germline V gene encodes CDR1 LGHDT and CDR2 YNNKEL (reference sequence). CDR3 in DNA: TGTGCCAGCAGCCAAGACGTTGCAGGGAAGGGGGAAGATACGCAGTATTTT. Residues: CASSQDVAGKGEDTQYF.